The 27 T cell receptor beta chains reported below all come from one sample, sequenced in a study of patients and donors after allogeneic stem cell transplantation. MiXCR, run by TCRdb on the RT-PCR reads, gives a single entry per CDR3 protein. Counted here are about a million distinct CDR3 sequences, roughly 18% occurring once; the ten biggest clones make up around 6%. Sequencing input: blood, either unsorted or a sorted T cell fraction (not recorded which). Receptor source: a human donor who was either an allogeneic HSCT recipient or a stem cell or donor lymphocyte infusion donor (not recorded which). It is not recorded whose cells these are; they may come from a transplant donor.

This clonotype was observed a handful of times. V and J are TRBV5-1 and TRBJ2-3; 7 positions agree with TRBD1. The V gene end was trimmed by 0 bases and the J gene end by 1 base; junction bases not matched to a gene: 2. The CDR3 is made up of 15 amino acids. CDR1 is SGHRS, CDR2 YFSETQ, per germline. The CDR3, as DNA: TGCGCCAGCAGCTTGGCCACAGGGGGCACAGATACGCAGTATTTT. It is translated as CASSLATGGTDTQYF.

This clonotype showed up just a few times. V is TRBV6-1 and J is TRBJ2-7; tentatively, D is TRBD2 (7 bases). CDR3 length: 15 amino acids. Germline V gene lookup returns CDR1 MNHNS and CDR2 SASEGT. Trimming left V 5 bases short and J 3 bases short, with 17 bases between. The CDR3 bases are TGTGCCAGCAGTCCAGGACTAGGGGGATTCTACGAGCAGTACTTC. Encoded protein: CASSPGLGGFYEQYF.

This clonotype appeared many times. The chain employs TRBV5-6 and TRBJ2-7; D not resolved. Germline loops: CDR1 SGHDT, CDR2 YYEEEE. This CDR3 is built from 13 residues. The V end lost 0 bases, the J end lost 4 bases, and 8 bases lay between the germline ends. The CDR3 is CASSLVEAYEQYF. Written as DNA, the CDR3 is TGTGCCAGCAGCTTGGTAGAGGCTTACGAGCAGTACTTC.

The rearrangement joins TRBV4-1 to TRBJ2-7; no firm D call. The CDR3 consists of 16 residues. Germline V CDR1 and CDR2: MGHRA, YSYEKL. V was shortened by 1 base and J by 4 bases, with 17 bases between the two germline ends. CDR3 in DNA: TGCGCCAGCAGCCAAGTTACGCCAGCCCCTAAATACGAGCAGTACTTC. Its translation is CASSQVTPAPKYEQYF.

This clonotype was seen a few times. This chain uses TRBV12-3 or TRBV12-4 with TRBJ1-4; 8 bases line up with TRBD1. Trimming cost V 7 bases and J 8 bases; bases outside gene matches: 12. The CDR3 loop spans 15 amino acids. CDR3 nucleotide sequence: TGTGCCAGCACCCCCGGCAGGGGGCGCCGGGAAAAACTGTTTTTT. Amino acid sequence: CASTPGRGRREKLFF.

In DNA, the CDR3 is TGCAGTGCTAGAGATCGGAGCGGTGGTGGGACCCAGTACTTC. This sequence encodes CSARDRSGGGTQYF. The chain recombines TRBV20-1 with TRBJ2-5, with D perhaps TRBD2 (5 bases). The CDR3 covers 14 residues. Germline V gene data show CDR1 as DFQATT and CDR2 as SNEGSKA (reference sequence). V gave up 0 bases and J gave up 7 bases, with 15 bases separating them.

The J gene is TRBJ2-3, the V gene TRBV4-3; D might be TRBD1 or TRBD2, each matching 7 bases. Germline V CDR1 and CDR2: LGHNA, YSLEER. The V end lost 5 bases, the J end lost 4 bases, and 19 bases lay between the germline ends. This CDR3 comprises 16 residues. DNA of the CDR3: TGCGCCAGCAGCGCCACTCCCAGGGGGGGCGCAGATACGCAGTATTTT. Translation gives CASSATPRGGADTQYF.

The CDR3 region is CASTAGKNGYTF. The CDR3 DNA sequence: TGTGCCAGTACGGCGGGGAAAAATGGCTACACCTTC. The genes are TRBV28 and TRBJ1-2; no reliable D call. The CDR3 runs to 12 residues. CDR1 is MDHEN, CDR2 SYDVKM, per germline. Deletions cut 9 bases from V and 6 bases from J, with 14 bases between.

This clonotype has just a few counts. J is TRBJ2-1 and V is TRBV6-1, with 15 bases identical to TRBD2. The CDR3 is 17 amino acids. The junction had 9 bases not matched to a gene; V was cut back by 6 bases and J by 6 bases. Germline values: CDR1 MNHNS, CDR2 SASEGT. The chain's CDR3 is CASSSGLAGGWGNEQFF. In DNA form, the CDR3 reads TGTGCCAGCAGCTCGGGACTAGCGGGGGGCTGGGGCAATGAGCAGTTCTTC.

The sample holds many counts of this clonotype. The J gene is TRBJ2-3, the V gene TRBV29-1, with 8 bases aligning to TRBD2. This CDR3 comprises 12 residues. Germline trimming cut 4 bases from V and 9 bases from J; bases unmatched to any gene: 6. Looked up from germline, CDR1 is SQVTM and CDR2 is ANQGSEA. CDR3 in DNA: TGCAGCGTTGTTCTTAGCGGGATGACGCAGTATTTT. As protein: CSVVLSGMTQYF.

CDR3 in DNA: TGCGCCAGCAGCTTGAGGCTAGCGGAGAACAATGAGCAGTTCTTC. Its protein product is CASSLRLAENNEQFF. The chain recombines TRBV5-1 with TRBJ2-1, with 7 positions matching TRBD2. The CDR3 spans 15 residues. Germline CDR1 reads SGHRS; CDR2 reads YFSETQ. V was pared by 1 base and J by 5 bases, with 6 bases of the junction left unmatched.

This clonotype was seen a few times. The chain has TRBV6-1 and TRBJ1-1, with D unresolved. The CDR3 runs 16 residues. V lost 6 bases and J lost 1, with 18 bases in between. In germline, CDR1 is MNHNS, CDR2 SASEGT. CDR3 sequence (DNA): TGTGCCAGCAGCCGCAGGAGGACTTCGCCGAACACTGAAGCTTTCTTT. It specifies CASSRRRTSPNTEAFF.

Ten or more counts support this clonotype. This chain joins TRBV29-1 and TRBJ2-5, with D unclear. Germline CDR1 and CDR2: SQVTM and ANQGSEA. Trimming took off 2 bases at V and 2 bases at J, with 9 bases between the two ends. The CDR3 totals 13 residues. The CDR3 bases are TGCAGCGTTGAACTGGGTAGACAAGAGACCCAGTACTTC. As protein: CSVELGRQETQYF.

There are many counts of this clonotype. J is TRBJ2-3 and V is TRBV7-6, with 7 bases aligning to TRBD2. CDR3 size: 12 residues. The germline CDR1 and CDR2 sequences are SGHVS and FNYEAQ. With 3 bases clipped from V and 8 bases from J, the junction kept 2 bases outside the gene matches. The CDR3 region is CASSLGGGTQYF. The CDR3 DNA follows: TGTGCCAGCAGCTTGGGGGGGGGTACGCAGTATTTT.

Here the CDR3 reads CAIRPGTQTYNEQFF. CDR3 DNA sequence: TGTGCCATCAGGCCAGGGACACAGACTTACAATGAGCAGTTCTTC. The chain has TRBV10-3 and TRBJ2-1, with a weak D call TRBD1 (6 bases). CDR1 ENHRY and CDR2 SYGVKD come from the germline V gene. V was clipped by 6 bases and J by 4 bases, with 16 bases between them. CDR3 size: 15 residues.

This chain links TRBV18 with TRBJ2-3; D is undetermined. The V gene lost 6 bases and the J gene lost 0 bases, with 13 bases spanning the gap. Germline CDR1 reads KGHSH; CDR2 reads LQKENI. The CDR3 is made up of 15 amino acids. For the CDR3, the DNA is TGTGCCAGCTCCCCCGACCAGGCGAGCACAGATACGCAGTATTTT. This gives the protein CASSPDQASTDTQYF.

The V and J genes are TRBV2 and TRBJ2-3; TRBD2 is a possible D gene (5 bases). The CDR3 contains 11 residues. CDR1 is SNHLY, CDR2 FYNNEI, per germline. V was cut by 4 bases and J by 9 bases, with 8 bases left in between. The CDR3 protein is CASSAPGTQYF. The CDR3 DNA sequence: TGTGCCAGCAGTGCCCCGGGGACGCAGTATTTT.

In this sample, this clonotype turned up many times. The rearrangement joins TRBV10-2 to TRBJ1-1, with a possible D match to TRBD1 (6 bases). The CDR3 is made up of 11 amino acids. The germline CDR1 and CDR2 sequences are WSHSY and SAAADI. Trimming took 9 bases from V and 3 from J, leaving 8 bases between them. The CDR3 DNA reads TGCGCCAGTCAGGGGCACACTGAAGCTTTCTTT. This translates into CASQGHTEAFF.

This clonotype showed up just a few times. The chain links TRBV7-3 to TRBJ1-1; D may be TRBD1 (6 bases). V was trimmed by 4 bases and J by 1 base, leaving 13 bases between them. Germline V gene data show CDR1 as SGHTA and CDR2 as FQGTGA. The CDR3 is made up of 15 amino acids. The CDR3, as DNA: TGTGCCAGCAGCTCCCACAGGGCCCCGAACACTGAAGCTTTCTTT. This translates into CASSSHRAPNTEAFF.

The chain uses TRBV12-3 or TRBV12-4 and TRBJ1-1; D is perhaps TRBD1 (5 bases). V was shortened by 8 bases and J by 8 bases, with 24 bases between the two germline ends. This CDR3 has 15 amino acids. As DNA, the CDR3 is TGTGCCAGCGAACGAGGGGCATTATCCTTTCCCGAAGCTTTCTTT. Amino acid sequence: CASERGALSFPEAFF.

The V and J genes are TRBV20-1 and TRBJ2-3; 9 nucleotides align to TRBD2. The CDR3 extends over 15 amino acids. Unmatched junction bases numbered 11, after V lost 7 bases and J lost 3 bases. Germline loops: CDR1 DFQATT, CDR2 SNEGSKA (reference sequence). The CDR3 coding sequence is TGCAGTGACCCCCGGCTAGCGGGGAGTACAGATACGCAGTATTTT. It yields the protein CSDPRLAGSTDTQYF.

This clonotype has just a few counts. Here the CDR3 DNA reads TGTGCCAGCAGTTACCTGGGACGGGACTTGGGCACTGAAGCTTTCTTT. Its translation: CASSYLGRDLGTEAFF. This chain connects TRBV6-5 to TRBJ1-1, with a tentative D call TRBD1 (5 bases). The length of the CDR3 is 16 residues. Germline V gene lookup returns CDR1 MNHEY and CDR2 SVGAGI. The ends were cut back, 2 bases at V and 4 bases at J, with 17 bases in the middle.

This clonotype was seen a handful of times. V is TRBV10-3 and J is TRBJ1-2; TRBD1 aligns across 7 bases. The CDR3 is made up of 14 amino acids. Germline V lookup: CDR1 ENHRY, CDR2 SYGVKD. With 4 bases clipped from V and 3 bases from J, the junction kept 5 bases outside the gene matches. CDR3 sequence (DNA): TGTGCCATCAGTGGGAGGGGGCGAGACTATGGCTACACCTTC. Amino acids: CAISGRGRDYGYTF.

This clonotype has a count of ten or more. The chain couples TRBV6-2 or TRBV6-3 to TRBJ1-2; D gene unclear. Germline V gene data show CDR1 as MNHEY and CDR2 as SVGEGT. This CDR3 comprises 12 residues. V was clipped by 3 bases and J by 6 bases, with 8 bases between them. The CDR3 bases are TGTGCCAGCAGTTATACGGGAAATGGCTACACCTTC. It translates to CASSYTGNGYTF.

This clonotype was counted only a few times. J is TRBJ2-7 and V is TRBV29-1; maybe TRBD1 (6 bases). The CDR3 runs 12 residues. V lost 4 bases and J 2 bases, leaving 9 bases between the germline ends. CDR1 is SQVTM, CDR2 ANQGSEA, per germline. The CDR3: CSVGTAPYEQYF. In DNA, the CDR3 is TGCAGCGTTGGGACAGCTCCCTACGAGCAGTACTTC.

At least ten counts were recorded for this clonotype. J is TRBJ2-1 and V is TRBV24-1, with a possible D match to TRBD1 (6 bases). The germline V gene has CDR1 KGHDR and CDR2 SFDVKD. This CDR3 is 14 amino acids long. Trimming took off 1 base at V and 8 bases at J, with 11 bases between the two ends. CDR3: CATSDLPNRDEQFF. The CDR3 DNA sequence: TGTGCCACCAGTGATTTACCCAACAGGGATGAGCAGTTCTTC.

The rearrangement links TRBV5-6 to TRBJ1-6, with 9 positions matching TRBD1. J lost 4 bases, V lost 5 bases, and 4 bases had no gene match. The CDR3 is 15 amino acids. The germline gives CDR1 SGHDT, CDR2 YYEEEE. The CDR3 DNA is TGTGCCAGCAGTCCCGACAGGGGGTATAATTCACCCCTCCACTTT. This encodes CASSPDRGYNSPLHF.